A selection of T cell receptor beta chains follows, all from one sample in a study of CD8+ T cells in alopecia areata. The table came from immunoSEQ multiplex PCR; TCRdb's copy has only in-frame clones and leaves some out. Of some 110,000 clones in the sample, less than 75% were seen once. Specimen: CD8+ T cells sorted from blood, collected at week 24, from a patient treated with tofacitinib. The receptor set was obtained from a human donor with alopecia areata. The CDR3 runs from the conserved cysteine through the conserved F or W. The order of the fields is V gene, D gene, clone size, J gene, CDR3 DNA, CDR3 protein. D genes are given only for firm matches. Size tells how often a clone was seen (once, few, many) or the class of an expanded clone, and some rows leave it out.

V: TRBV29-1
D: TRBD1
size: -
J: TRBJ2-7
DNA: TGCAGCGTCGAGGGACAGGGGGAAGGATCCTACGAGCAGTACTTC
CDR3: CSVEGQGEGSYEQYF

V: TRBV9
D: -
size: -
J: TRBJ1-2
DNA: TGTGCCAGCAGCGTCGGAGGAGCCTATGGCTACACCTTC
CDR3: CASSVGGAYGYTF

V: TRBV11-2
D: -
size: -
J: TRBJ2-4
DNA: TGTGCCAGCAGCTTAGGGGGCCCTCCGGGGCTAGACATTCAGTACTTC
CDR3: CASSLGGPPGLDIQYF

V: TRBV29-1
D: TRBD1
size: -
J: TRBJ2-7
DNA: TGCAGCGTGACAGGGGGAGCCTCCTACGAGCAGTACTTC
CDR3: CSVTGGASYEQYF

V: TRBV11-1
D: -
size: -
J: TRBJ1-1
DNA: TGTGCCAGCAGCTTAGCTCCCGAGGGAGAGACTGAAGCTTTCTTT
CDR3: CASSLAPEGETEAFF

V: TRBV6-5
D: -
size: -
J: TRBJ1-1
DNA: TGTGCCAGCAGTTATTCCGAGGCGGCTGAAGCTTTCTTT
CDR3: CASSYSEAAEAFF

V: TRBV7-3
D: TRBD2
size: -
J: TRBJ2-1
DNA: TGTGCCAGCAGCCCCTCCTCCGGGACTAGCGACAATGAGCAGTTCTTC
CDR3: CASSPSSGTSDNEQFF

V: TRBV29-1
D: -
size: -
J: TRBJ2-2
DNA: TGCAGCGTTGAAGAATCTACGGGGGAGCTGTTTTTT
CDR3: CSVEESTGELFF

V: TRBV29-1
D: TRBD1
size: -
J: TRBJ1-1
DNA: TGCAGCGTTGAGGCGGACAGGCGGGAGAAAGCTTTCTTT
CDR3: CSVEADRREKAFF

V: TRBV11-3
D: TRBD2
size: -
J: TRBJ2-2
DNA: TGTGCCAGCAGCTTCTCCGGGGGGGACATCCCAGGGGAGCTGTTTTTT
CDR3: CASSFSGGDIPGELFF

V: TRBV7-9
D: -
size: -
J: TRBJ2-6
DNA: TGTGCCAGCAGCCCGACGGTGCGGGGGGCCAACGTCCTGACTTTC
CDR3: CASSPTVRGANVLTF

V: TRBV25-1
D: -
size: -
J: TRBJ2-5
DNA: TGTGCCAGCAGTTCGGGCCTTCGGGAGACCCAGTACTTC
CDR3: CASSSGLRETQYF

V: TRBV6-5
D: TRBD1
size: -
J: TRBJ2-7
DNA: TGTGCCAGCACCTCACCTGACAGGGGGTACGAGCAGTACTTC
CDR3: CASTSPDRGYEQYF

V: TRBV7-2
D: -
size: -
J: TRBJ2-2
DNA: TGTGCCAGCAGCTTAGTACCGGGGGTGGACACCGGGGAGCTGTTTTTT
CDR3: CASSLVPGVDTGELFF

V: TRBV13
D: -
size: few
J: TRBJ1-2
DNA: TGTGCCAGCAGCTTTGACGGCACCTATGGCTACACCTTC
CDR3: CASSFDGTYGYTF

V: TRBV7-9
D: TRBD1
size: few
J: TRBJ2-3
DNA: TGTGCCAGCAGACGACAGGGTACCACAGATACGCAGTATTTT
CDR3: CASRRQGTTDTQYF

V: TRBV18
D: TRBD1
size: -
J: TRBJ1-1
DNA: TGTGCCAGCTCAAGTTTCGGGACAGAAAACACTGAAGCTTTCTTT
CDR3: CASSSFGTENTEAFF

V: TRBV4-3
D: -
size: -
J: TRBJ2-7
DNA: TGCGCCAGCAGCCCTCAAGGGGAAAGGAGCTCCTACGAGCAGTACTTC
CDR3: CASSPQGERSSYEQYF

V: TRBV7-3
D: -
size: -
J: TRBJ1-1
DNA: TGTGCCAGCAGCCCCACAGGGCGCACTGAAGCTTTCTTT
CDR3: CASSPTGRTEAFF

V: TRBV4-3
D: TRBD1
size: -
J: TRBJ2-7
DNA: TGCGCCAGCAGCCAAGGACGCAGGGGGGAGCAGTACTTC
CDR3: CASSQGRRGEQYF

V: TRBV2
D: TRBD1
size: -
J: TRBJ1-1
DNA: TGTGCCAGCAGGAAACAGGGGCGTCAGACTGAAGCTTTCTTT
CDR3: CASRKQGRQTEAFF

V: TRBV7-6
D: -
size: few
J: TRBJ1-1
DNA: TGTGCCAGCAGCTTAAGAGTAGGAAACACTGAAGCTTTCTTT
CDR3: CASSLRVGNTEAFF

V: TRBV5-1
D: -
size: -
J: TRBJ2-5
DNA: TGCGCCAGCAGCTTGGCCCGGGACCCGGAGACCCAGTACTTC
CDR3: CASSLARDPETQYF

V: TRBV6-6
D: -
size: -
J: TRBJ2-7
DNA: TGTGCCAGCAGAGGCAGGGGCTACGAGCAGTACTTC
CDR3: CASRGRGYEQYF

V: TRBV18
D: -
size: few
J: TRBJ1-5
DNA: TGTGCCAGCTCACCGGAAAGCTCCTATAGCAATCAGCCCCAGCATTTT
CDR3: CASSPESSYSNQPQHF

V: TRBV14
D: -
size: once
J: TRBJ1-1
DNA: TGTGCCAGCAGCCAAGGTCTTTATAGGATGAACACTGAAGCTTTCTTT
CDR3: CASSQGLYRMNTEAFF

V: TRBV6-5
D: -
size: -
J: TRBJ2-1
DNA: TGTGCCAGCAGTTACTCGGCAGGAAACCAGTTCTTC
CDR3: CASSYSAGNQFF

V: TRBV20-1
D: -
size: -
J: TRBJ2-3
DNA: TGCAGTGCCTCCGAAAATACGCAGTATTTT
CDR3: CSASENTQYF

V: TRBV5-1
D: TRBD1
size: few
J: TRBJ2-7
DNA: TGCGCCAGCAGCTTGGCACAGGGGGCGGCCTACGAGCAGTACTTC
CDR3: CASSLAQGAAYEQYF

V: TRBV11-2
D: -
size: many
J: TRBJ1-1
DNA: TGTGCCAGCAGCTTTGAGGGAACTATGAACACTGAAGCTTTCTTT
CDR3: CASSFEGTMNTEAFF

V: TRBV30
D: -
size: -
J: TRBJ1-1
DNA: TGTGCCTGGAGTCCACGTGGGGGCAGGGGTGAAGCTTTCTTT
CDR3: CAWSPRGGRGEAFF

V: TRBV15
D: -
size: -
J: TRBJ2-2
DNA: TGTGCCACCAGCAGAGTGATGGGAGTTGCCGGGGAGCTGTTTTTT
CDR3: CATSRVMGVAGELFF

V: TRBV6-5
D: TRBD1
size: -
J: TRBJ2-7
DNA: TGTGCCAGCAGTGTTAACAGGGGGCTATACGAGCAGTACTTC
CDR3: CASSVNRGLYEQYF

V: TRBV7-3
D: -
size: -
J: TRBJ1-2
DNA: TGTGCCAGCAGCTTGGACGGCTATGGCTACACCTTC
CDR3: CASSLDGYGYTF

V: TRBV4-1
D: -
size: few
J: TRBJ1-1
DNA: TGCGCCAGCAGCCAAGGAATTACCTGGAACACTGAAGCTTTCTTT
CDR3: CASSQGITWNTEAFF

V: TRBV14
D: TRBD1
size: -
J: TRBJ2-1
DNA: TGTGCCAGCAGCCTTTGGACAGGGGGTATCTACAATGAGCAGTTCTTC
CDR3: CASSLWTGGIYNEQFF

V: TRBV2
D: -
size: few
J: TRBJ2-2
DNA: TGTGCCAGCGCTCTAGCGACCGGGGAGCTGTTTTTT
CDR3: CASALATGELFF

V: TRBV19
D: -
size: -
J: TRBJ1-2
DNA: TGTGCCAGTAGCATCGGGACTGATGGGGATGGCTACACCTTC
CDR3: CASSIGTDGDGYTF

V: TRBV5-6
D: -
size: -
J: TRBJ2-7
DNA: TGTGCCGGGGGGTATACAGGGAAAGGCGAGCAGTACTTC
CDR3: CAGGYTGKGEQYF

V: TRBV27
D: -
size: -
J: TRBJ2-7
DNA: TGTGCCAGCAGTTCCTCCTACGAGCAGTACTTC
CDR3: CASSSSYEQYF

V: TRBV2
D: TRBD2
size: few
J: TRBJ2-2
DNA: TGTGCCGTTCCCGAGAGCGGGGGGGCCAGAATCACCGGGGAGCTGTTTTTT
CDR3: CAVPESGGARITGELFF

V: TRBV9
D: TRBD2
size: once
J: TRBJ2-5
DNA: TGTGCCAGCAGCGTAGAAGCTAGCGGGGGTCTAGATGAGACCCAGTACTTC
CDR3: CASSVEASGGLDETQYF

V: TRBV4-1
D: -
size: -
J: TRBJ1-5
DNA: TGCGCCAGCAGCCAGGCTACAGGGTTTCAGCCCCAGCATTTT
CDR3: CASSQATGFQPQHF

V: TRBV27
D: -
size: -
J: TRBJ2-2
DNA: TGTGCCAGCAGTTACCGGGACTCCTTGAACACCGGGGAGCTGTTTTTT
CDR3: CASSYRDSLNTGELFF

V: TRBV6-1
D: TRBD1
size: few
J: TRBJ2-5
DNA: TGTGCCACAACGGGGACAGGGGAGGTGGAGACCCAGTACTTC
CDR3: CATTGTGEVETQYF

V: TRBV27
D: -
size: few
J: TRBJ1-2
DNA: TGTGCCAGCAGTTTTAGCGGAACGAACTATGGCTACACCTTC
CDR3: CASSFSGTNYGYTF

V: TRBV14
D: -
size: -
J: TRBJ2-1
DNA: TGTGCCAGCAGCTTGCAGGGTGTGTACAATGAGCAGTTCTTC
CDR3: CASSLQGVYNEQFF

V: TRBV30
D: -
size: -
J: TRBJ2-5
DNA: TGTGCCTGGAGTGTGGGGGAGACCCAGTACTTC
CDR3: CAWSVGETQYF

V: TRBV27
D: TRBD1
size: -
J: TRBJ1-5
DNA: TGTGCCAGCCAACAGGGGAGAGGTCAGCCCCAGCATTTT
CDR3: CASQQGRGQPQHF

V: TRBV9
D: TRBD1
size: -
J: TRBJ2-1
DNA: TGTGCCAGCAGCGTAGAGGGACAGGGGTTCAATGAGCAGTTCTTC
CDR3: CASSVEGQGFNEQFF

V: TRBV27
D: -
size: -
J: TRBJ1-1
DNA: TGTGCCAGCAGTTTAAATCCGGGTAGCACTGAAGCTTTCTTT
CDR3: CASSLNPGSTEAFF

V: TRBV30
D: TRBD1
size: once
J: TRBJ1-6
DNA: TGTGCCTGGAGTGTATACGGGACAGATTATAATTCACCCCTCCACTTT
CDR3: CAWSVYGTDYNSPLHF

V: TRBV7-2
D: -
size: -
J: TRBJ2-7
DNA: TGTGCCAGCAGCTCTTGGACCACCATCTACGAGCAGTACTTC
CDR3: CASSSWTTIYEQYF

V: TRBV7-9
D: -
size: few
J: TRBJ2-1
DNA: TGTGCCAGCAGCCGGGGGACTCCCAGCTCCTACAATGAGCAGTTCTTC
CDR3: CASSRGTPSSYNEQFF

V: TRBV29-1
D: -
size: -
J: TRBJ2-7
DNA: TGCAGCGTTGGGGCAGGGAAATCCTACGAGCAGTACTTC
CDR3: CSVGAGKSYEQYF

V: TRBV10-3
D: -
size: -
J: TRBJ2-7
DNA: TGTGCCATCAGAGACAGGATTGATACCTACGAGCAGTACTTC
CDR3: CAIRDRIDTYEQYF